This is a list of T cell receptor beta chains from one sample in a study of shared clonotypes between healthy human individuals. This table comes from immunoSEQ multiplex PCR, and its TCRdb copy is limited to in-frame clones, with some not included. Of roughly 1,500,000 clones listed, 95% to 99% are singletons. Specimen: naive CD4+ T cells sorted from blood. The receptors were sampled from a young man in good health. CDR3s include the opening cysteine and the closing phenylalanine or tryptophan. The order of the fields is clone size, V gene, J gene, D gene, CDR3 DNA, CDR3 protein. D genes are given only for firm matches. Only some rows state a clone size, as once, few, many or a class for expanded clones.

-	TRBV5-1	TRBJ1-3	-	TGCGCCAGCAGCTTAAACGGGGCTGGAAACACCATATATTTT	CASSLNGAGNTIYF
-	TRBV5-1	TRBJ2-5	-	TGCGCCAGCAGCTTTGGAGAGTCATGGACCCAGTACTTC	CASSFGESWTQYF
-	TRBV6-5	TRBJ2-3	-	TGTGCCAGCAGTTACGGGGCTGGGAACACAGATACGCAGTATTTT	CASSYGAGNTDTQYF
-	TRBV7-2	TRBJ1-2	-	TGTGCCAGCAGCCTCGACAGGCCTAGTGGCTACACCTTC	CASSLDRPSGYTF
-	TRBV6-5	TRBJ1-3	-	TGTGCCAGCAGTTACTCGATCGCGAACAAGGCCATATATTTT	CASSYSIANKAIYF
-	TRBV15	TRBJ2-1	TRBD1	TGTGCCACCAGCACCCTGCGGGGACAGGGCTACAATGAGCAGTTCTTC	CATSTLRGQGYNEQFF
-	TRBV19	TRBJ1-3	TRBD1	TGTGCCGTCGGACCTGCAGGGGGCTCTGGAAACACCATATATTTT	CAVGPAGGSGNTIYF
-	TRBV10-3	TRBJ2-5	-	TGTGCCATCAGTGAGTTAAGGGGGGGAGAGACCCAGTACTTC	CAISELRGGETQYF
-	TRBV5-1	TRBJ2-2	-	TGCGCCAGCAGCTTGGGGGTTGCGGACACCGGGGAGCTGTTTTTT	CASSLGVADTGELFF
-	TRBV28	TRBJ2-1	-	TGTGCCAGCAGTTTTATCGGGGGAGACCGCTACAATGAGCAGTTCTTC	CASSFIGGDRYNEQFF
-	TRBV5-1	TRBJ1-4	-	TGCGCCAGCAGCTGGGGGGGAACTGAAAAACTGTTTTTT	CASSWGGTEKLFF
-	TRBV10-3	TRBJ1-2	-	TGTGCCATCAGGACCGATGGCACTAACTATGGCTACACCTTC	CAIRTDGTNYGYTF
-	TRBV13	TRBJ2-1	TRBD2	TGTGCCAGCAGCCGGCGCCCCGGGACTAGCGGTAGAAACAATGAGCAGTTCTTC	CASSRRPGTSGRNNEQFF
-	TRBV5-6	TRBJ2-7	-	TGTGCCAGCAGCCTCAGAGGGCAGTGGGACGAGCAGTACTTC	CASSLRGQWDEQYF
-	TRBV14	TRBJ2-5	TRBD2	TGTGCCAGCAGCCAAATCTTACCCGGGACTAGCGGAAGCCAAGAGACCCAGTACTTC	CASSQILPGTSGSQETQYF
-	TRBV28	TRBJ2-2	TRBD1	TGTGCCAGCAGTTTAGTTTCGACAGGGAGTCGCGGGGAGCTGTTTTTT	CASSLVSTGSRGELFF
-	TRBV30	TRBJ1-1	-	TGTGCCTGGAGAATTAGGGGGGGACTGAACACTGAAGCTTTCTTT	CAWRIRGGLNTEAFF
-	TRBV14	TRBJ1-1	-	TGTGCCAGCAGCCCAGTACTCGAGGGTACTGAAGCTTTCTTT	CASSPVLEGTEAFF
-	TRBV7-9	TRBJ1-2	TRBD1	TGTGCCAGCAGCTTCCTGGACAGGGAAGCCTATGGCTACACCTTC	CASSFLDREAYGYTF
-	TRBV19	TRBJ1-5	-	TGTGCCAGTAGCCCCGTGAGGGTGGTGAGCAATCAGCCCCAGCATTTT	CASSPVRVVSNQPQHF
-	TRBV18	TRBJ2-7	-	TGTGCCAGCTCAGCAGAGACAGGCGCCTACGAGCAGTACTTC	CASSAETGAYEQYF
-	TRBV28	TRBJ1-5	-	TGTGCCAGCACCCAGTTAGGTGACACCTATAATCAGCCCCAGCATTTT	CASTQLGDTYNQPQHF
once	TRBV6-5	TRBJ1-5	-	TGTGCCAGCAGTTACTCGGGGGGGGATAGCAATCAGCCCCAGCATTTT	CASSYSGGDSNQPQHF
-	TRBV11-2	TRBJ2-2	TRBD2	TGTGCCAGCAGCTGGAGCGGGAGGGGCACCGGGGAGCTGTTTTTT	CASSWSGRGTGELFF
once	TRBV7-2	TRBJ1-4	-	TGTGCCAGCAGCTTAGATCGTGGGGAAAAACTGTTTTTT	CASSLDRGEKLFF
-	TRBV2	TRBJ1-3	-	TGTGCCAGCAGTCTAGGTAGTTCTGCTGGAAACACCATATATTTT	CASSLGSSAGNTIYF
-	TRBV15	TRBJ2-1	-	TGTGCCACCAGCAGAGTGAGTAGGAATGGGCAGTTCTTC	CATSRVSRNGQFF
-	TRBV5-1	TRBJ2-3	-	TGCGCCAGCAGCTTGAGGAGGGGCGCAGATACGCAGTATTTT	CASSLRRGADTQYF
-	TRBV5-1	TRBJ2-7	-	TGCGCCAGCAGCTTCGACTCCAACTCCTACGAGCAGTACTTC	CASSFDSNSYEQYF
-	TRBV27	TRBJ1-5	-	TGTGCCAGCAGTACCATCAGGGGATCAGGTCAGCCCCAGCATTTT	CASSTIRGSGQPQHF
-	TRBV7-8	TRBJ2-7	-	TGTGCCAGCAGGAAATATAATAGCGGGCAGTACTTC	CASRKYNSGQYF
-	TRBV7-2	TRBJ2-1	-	TGTGCCAGCACCCCGGCGGCGGGGAATGAGCAGTTCTTC	CASTPAAGNEQFF
-	TRBV2	TRBJ2-3	TRBD2	TGTGCCAGCAGTCAGGGACTAGCGGGAGAGGGAGATACGCAGTATTTT	CASSQGLAGEGDTQYF
-	TRBV28	TRBJ2-6	-	TGTGCCAGCGTTAGGGGCCCTGGGGCCAACGTCCTGACTTTC	CASVRGPGANVLTF
-	TRBV7-2	TRBJ2-3	-	TGTGCCAGCAGCTGGGGAGGACCGGATACGCAGTATTTT	CASSWGGPDTQYF
once	TRBV28	TRBJ2-7	TRBD2	TGTGCCAGCAGTTTAGGAGCGGGACTAGGTTCCCCCTACGAGCAGTACTTC	CASSLGAGLGSPYEQYF
-	TRBV11-3	TRBJ2-1	-	TGTGCCAGCAGCTTAGCCGGGACACACTACAATGAGCAGTTCTTC	CASSLAGTHYNEQFF
-	TRBV5-1	TRBJ1-1	-	TGCGCCAGCAAGCAGAACACTGAAGCTTTCTTT	CASKQNTEAFF
-	TRBV18	TRBJ2-3	-	TGTGCCAGCTCAGACAAATACACAGATACGCAGTATTTT	CASSDKYTDTQYF
-	TRBV29-1	TRBJ2-7	TRBD2	TGCAGCGCTGTAGCTCAAGGGGCCGGGACTAGCAGGTACGAGCAGTACTTC	CSAVAQGAGTSRYEQYF
-	TRBV18	TRBJ2-3	-	TGTGCCAGCTCACCGATAAACACGGATACGCAGTATTTT	CASSPINTDTQYF
-	TRBV30	TRBJ1-2	TRBD1	TGTGCCTGGAGCCGGGACAGGGGATATGGCTACACCTTC	CAWSRDRGYGYTF
once	TRBV14	TRBJ2-7	TRBD1	TGTGCCAGCAGCCAAGTCAGGGGACAGGGGGCCTACGAGCAGTACTTC	CASSQVRGQGAYEQYF
-	TRBV6-5	TRBJ1-3	-	TGTGCCAGCAGTACAGATTTCTCTGGAAACACCATATATTTT	CASSTDFSGNTIYF
once	TRBV5-1	TRBJ2-3	-	TGCGCCAGCAGCTTTGGCTCGATAGATACGCAGTATTTT	CASSFGSIDTQYF
-	TRBV25-1	TRBJ2-2	-	TGTGCCAGCAGTGATCTTTCCGGGGAGCTGTTTTTT	CASSDLSGELFF
-	TRBV28	TRBJ1-4	-	TGTGCCAGCAGTTTGGGGGGGACAACTAATGAAAAACTGTTTTTT	CASSLGGTTNEKLFF
-	TRBV5-4	TRBJ2-3	-	TGTGCCAGCAGCTTGGAGTGGCGGCCCAAAGATACGCAGTATTTT	CASSLEWRPKDTQYF
-	TRBV11-2	TRBJ2-7	TRBD1	TGTGCCAGCAGCCTGAGTCCGGGACAGGGTACCTACGAGCAGTACTTC	CASSLSPGQGTYEQYF
-	TRBV6-5	TRBJ2-7	TRBD1	TGTGCCAGCAGAACCGGGACAGGGCTTTACGAGCAGTACTTC	CASRTGTGLYEQYF
once	TRBV28	TRBJ1-5	-	TGTGCCAGCAGTTTGATGGGGGCGGGGGGCAATCAGCCCCAGCATTTT	CASSLMGAGGNQPQHF
-	TRBV10-3	TRBJ1-3	-	TGTGCCACCGGGTCTTCTGGAAACACCATATATTTT	CATGSSGNTIYF
-	TRBV7-3	TRBJ2-3	-	TGTGCCAGCAGCTTACGTGGGGGGAGACAGGGAGGCACAGATACGCAGTATTTT	CASSLRGGRQGGTDTQYF
-	TRBV9	TRBJ1-2	-	TGTGCCAGCAGCGTAAGGGCCATGGATGGCTACACCTTC	CASSVRAMDGYTF
-	TRBV27	TRBJ1-4	TRBD1	TGTGCCAGCAGCACCAGGGGGGGAACTAATGAAAAACTGTTTTTT	CASSTRGGTNEKLFF
-	TRBV7-6	TRBJ1-3	-	TGTGCCAGCAGCACGGCCACTGGAAACACCATATATTTT	CASSTATGNTIYF
-	TRBV10-1	TRBJ2-3	-	TGCGCCAGCCAGTCTAATAAAGGGACGCCAAAAGCAGATACGCAGTATTTT	CASQSNKGTPKADTQYF
-	TRBV5-4	TRBJ2-5	-	TGTGCCAGCAGCAAAGGATACAGCGAGACCCAGTACTTC	CASSKGYSETQYF
few	TRBV7-8	TRBJ2-7	-	TGTGCCAGCAGCTTAGTCTACGAGCAGTACTTC	CASSLVYEQYF